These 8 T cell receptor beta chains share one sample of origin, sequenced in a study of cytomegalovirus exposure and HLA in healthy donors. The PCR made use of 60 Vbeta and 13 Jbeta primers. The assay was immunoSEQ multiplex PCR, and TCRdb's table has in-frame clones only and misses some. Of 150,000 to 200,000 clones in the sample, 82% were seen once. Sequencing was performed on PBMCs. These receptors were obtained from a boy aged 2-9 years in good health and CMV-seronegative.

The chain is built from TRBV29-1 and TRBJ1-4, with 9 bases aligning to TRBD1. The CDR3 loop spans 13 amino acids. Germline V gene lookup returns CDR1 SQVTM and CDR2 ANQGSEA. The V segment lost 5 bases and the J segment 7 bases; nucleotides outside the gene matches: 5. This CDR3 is CSVLRQGGEKLFF. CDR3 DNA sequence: TGCAGCGTTTTACGACAGGGGGGTGAAAAACTGTTTTTT.

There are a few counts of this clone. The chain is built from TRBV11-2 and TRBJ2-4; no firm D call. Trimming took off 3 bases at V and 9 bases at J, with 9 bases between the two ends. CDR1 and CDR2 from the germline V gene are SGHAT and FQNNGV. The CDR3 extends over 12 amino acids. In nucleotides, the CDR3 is TGTGCCAGCAGCTTCCCCCTAGGCATTCAGTACTTC. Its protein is CASSFPLGIQYF.

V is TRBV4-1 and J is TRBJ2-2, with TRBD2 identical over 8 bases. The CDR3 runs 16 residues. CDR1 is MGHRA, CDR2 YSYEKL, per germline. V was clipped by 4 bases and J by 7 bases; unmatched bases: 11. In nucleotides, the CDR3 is TGCGCCAGCAGCCTACCGGGCCCCGGGAGGGGCGGGGAGCTGTTTTTT. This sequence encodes CASSLPGPGRGGELFF.

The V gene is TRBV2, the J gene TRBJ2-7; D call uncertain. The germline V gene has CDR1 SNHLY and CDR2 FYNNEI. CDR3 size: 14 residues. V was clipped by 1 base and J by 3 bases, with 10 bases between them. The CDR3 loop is CASSEGQVFYEQYF. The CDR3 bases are TGTGCCAGCAGTGAAGGACAAGTTTTCTACGAGCAGTACTTC.

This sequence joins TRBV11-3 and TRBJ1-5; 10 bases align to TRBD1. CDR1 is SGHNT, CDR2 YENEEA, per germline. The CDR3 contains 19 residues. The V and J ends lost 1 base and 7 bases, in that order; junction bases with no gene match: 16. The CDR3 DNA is TGTGCCAGCAGCTTAGGACGGGGGACAGGGGCTACTGCTAACCAGCCCCAGCATTTT. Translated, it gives CASSLGRGTGATANQPQHF.

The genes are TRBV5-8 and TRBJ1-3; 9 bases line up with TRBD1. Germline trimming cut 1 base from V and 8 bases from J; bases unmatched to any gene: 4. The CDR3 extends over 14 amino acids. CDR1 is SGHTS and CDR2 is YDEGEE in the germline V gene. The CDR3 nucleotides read TGTGCCAGCAGCTTGCAGGGACAGGGTGACACCATATATTTT. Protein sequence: CASSLQGQGDTIYF.

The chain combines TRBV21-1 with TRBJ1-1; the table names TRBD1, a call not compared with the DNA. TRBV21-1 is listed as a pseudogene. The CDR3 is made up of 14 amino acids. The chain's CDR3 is CASSSRDRRTEAFF. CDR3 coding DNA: TGTGCCAGCAGCTCCCGGGACAGACGCACTGAAGCTTTCTTT.

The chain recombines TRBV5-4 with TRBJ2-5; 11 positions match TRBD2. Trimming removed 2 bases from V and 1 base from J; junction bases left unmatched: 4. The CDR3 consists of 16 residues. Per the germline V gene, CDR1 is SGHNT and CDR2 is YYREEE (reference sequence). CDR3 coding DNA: TGTGCCAGCAGCTTAAGACTAGCGGGGTTCCAAGAGACCCAGTACTTC. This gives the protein CASSLRLAGFQETQYF.